This is a list of T cell receptor beta chains from one sample in a study of T-cell memory formation after mild COVID-19. MiXCR was run by TCRdb on the 5' RACE reads, yielding one entry per CDR3 protein. The table has just over 350,000 distinct CDR3 sequences, over 13% seen once. Sequenced sample: PBMCs or a T cell subset sorted from them (not recorded which). The source of these receptors is a man between 18 and 29 years old who had mild COVID-19 (a few samples of this study predate the infection). Cell type and time point are not known. Both conserved end residues are part of each CDR3. The D gene is left open where the match is weak. Size tells how often a clone was seen (once, few, many) or the class of an expanded clone, and some rows leave it out.

CDR3 length: 15; J gene: TRBJ1-6; clone size: -; D gene: -; V gene: TRBV2; CDR3 DNA: TGTGCCAGAAGAGACCCCGGGACCCATAATTCACCCCTCCACTTT; CDR3 protein: CARRDPGTHNSPLHF
CDR3 length: 15; J gene: TRBJ1-1; clone size: -; D gene: TRBD1; V gene: TRBV27; CDR3 DNA: TGTGCCAGCAGTTCCGTAGGGACAGGGAAGACTGAAGCTTTCTTT; CDR3 protein: CASSSVGTGKTEAFF
CDR3 length: 13; J gene: TRBJ2-5; clone size: few; D gene: -; V gene: TRBV12-3/TRBV12-4; CDR3 DNA: TGTGCCAGCAGTCGGACATCTCAAGAGACCCAGTACTTC; CDR3 protein: CASSRTSQETQYF
CDR3 length: 15; J gene: TRBJ2-3; clone size: few; D gene: TRBD2; V gene: TRBV27; CDR3 DNA: TGTGCCAGCAGTTTATTCCGGGGGGGTTCAGATACGCAGTATTTT; CDR3 protein: CASSLFRGGSDTQYF
CDR3 length: 18; J gene: TRBJ1-1; clone size: -; D gene: -; V gene: TRBV7-8; CDR3 DNA: TGTGCCAGCAGTTCAAGGGCAGGGCAAAGAGGGATTAACACTGAAGCTTTCTTT; CDR3 protein: CASSSRAGQRGINTEAFF
CDR3 length: 19; J gene: TRBJ1-5; clone size: -; D gene: -; V gene: TRBV9; CDR3 DNA: TGTGCCAGCAGCCTAAGCCCAGTTCGGGGGAAATTGGGCAATCAGCCCCAGCATTTT; CDR3 protein: CASSLSPVRGKLGNQPQHF
CDR3 length: 12; J gene: TRBJ2-7; clone size: few; D gene: TRBD2; V gene: TRBV20-1; CDR3 DNA: TGCAGTGCTAGTTCTAGCGGGGGGGCCGCGTACTTC; CDR3 protein: CSASSSGGAAYF
CDR3 length: 12; J gene: TRBJ1-2; clone size: many; D gene: -; V gene: TRBV29-1; CDR3 DNA: TGCAGCGTTGGGGTCTCCTCCTATGGCTACACCTTC; CDR3 protein: CSVGVSSYGYTF
CDR3 length: 17; J gene: TRBJ2-1; clone size: -; D gene: TRBD1; V gene: TRBV19; CDR3 DNA: TGTGCCAGTAGTCGTCAGTCCGGGACAGGGGTTGATTATGAGCAGTTCTTC; CDR3 protein: CASSRQSGTGVDYEQFF
CDR3 length: 13; J gene: TRBJ1-4; clone size: few; D gene: -; V gene: TRBV15; CDR3 DNA: TGTGCCACCAGCAGAGAAGTGTTTGAAAAACTGTTTTTT; CDR3 protein: CATSREVFEKLFF
CDR3 length: 16; J gene: TRBJ2-2; clone size: -; D gene: TRBD1; V gene: TRBV6-5; CDR3 DNA: TGTGCCAGCAGATCGCAGGGGGCCGCGAACACCGGGGAGCTGTTTTTT; CDR3 protein: CASRSQGAANTGELFF
CDR3 length: 15; J gene: TRBJ2-7; clone size: many; D gene: -; V gene: TRBV7-9; CDR3 DNA: TGTGCCAGCAGCTTCGCGCGGACAGAAGGCTACGAGCAGTACTTC; CDR3 protein: CASSFARTEGYEQYF
CDR3 length: 15; J gene: TRBJ1-1; clone size: -; D gene: TRBD1; V gene: TRBV7-9; CDR3 DNA: TGTGCCAGCAGACGAACAGGGGGCTTGAACACTGAAGCTTTCTTT; CDR3 protein: CASRRTGGLNTEAFF
CDR3 length: 17; J gene: TRBJ2-5; clone size: -; D gene: TRBD2; V gene: TRBV28; CDR3 DNA: TGTGCCAGCAGTTTAAGTCGGCTAGCGGGGGACAAAGAGACCCAGTACTTC; CDR3 protein: CASSLSRLAGDKETQYF
CDR3 length: 16; J gene: TRBJ1-1; clone size: few; D gene: -; V gene: TRBV7-8; CDR3 DNA: TGTGCCAGCAGCTTAGCTCCCGCAACTATGAACACTGAAGCTTTCTTT; CDR3 protein: CASSLAPATMNTEAFF
CDR3 length: 18; J gene: TRBJ1-1; clone size: -; D gene: TRBD1; V gene: TRBV5-1; CDR3 DNA: TGCGCCAGCAGCTTCTGGGGCACCGACAGGGCGAGGGACACTGAAGCTTTCTTT; CDR3 protein: CASSFWGTDRARDTEAFF
CDR3 length: 14; J gene: TRBJ2-2; clone size: few; D gene: -; V gene: TRBV10-3; CDR3 DNA: TGTGCCATCAGTGCGATACTGGACACCGGGGAGCTGTTTTTT; CDR3 protein: CAISAILDTGELFF
CDR3 length: 16; J gene: TRBJ1-4; clone size: -; D gene: TRBD1; V gene: TRBV28; CDR3 DNA: TGTGCCACCTGCCTCGGGACAGTTGCAACTAATGAAAAACTGTTTTTT; CDR3 protein: CATCLGTVATNEKLFF
CDR3 length: 15; J gene: TRBJ2-1; clone size: few; D gene: TRBD2; V gene: TRBV7-6; CDR3 DNA: TGTGCCAGCAGCTTGGGACTAGGGGGGACGAATGAGCAGTTCTTC; CDR3 protein: CASSLGLGGTNEQFF
CDR3 length: 12; J gene: TRBJ2-3; clone size: few; D gene: -; V gene: TRBV29-1; CDR3 DNA: TGCAGCTTATCAGGAGGTTACGATACGCAGTATTTT; CDR3 protein: CSLSGGYDTQYF
CDR3 length: 16; J gene: TRBJ1-5; clone size: once; D gene: TRBD1; V gene: TRBV7-8; CDR3 DNA: TGTGCCAGCAGCCCACACGGGACAGTAAATAATCAGCCCCAGCATTTT; CDR3 protein: CASSPHGTVNNQPQHF
CDR3 length: 14; J gene: TRBJ2-2; clone size: few; D gene: TRBD1; V gene: TRBV6-5; CDR3 DNA: TGTGCCAGCAGTCGGACAGGGGCGATCGGGGAGCTGTTTTTT; CDR3 protein: CASSRTGAIGELFF
CDR3 length: 14; J gene: TRBJ1-2; clone size: few; D gene: TRBD1; V gene: TRBV29-1; CDR3 DNA: TGCAGCGTAACGACAGGGGGGACTAACTATGGCTACACCTTC; CDR3 protein: CSVTTGGTNYGYTF
CDR3 length: 13; J gene: TRBJ2-3; clone size: few; D gene: TRBD2; V gene: TRBV29-1; CDR3 DNA: TGCAGCGTCGCGCGGGGGGGTACAGATACGCAGTATTTT; CDR3 protein: CSVARGGTDTQYF
CDR3 length: 13; J gene: TRBJ2-5; clone size: few; D gene: TRBD2; V gene: TRBV24-1; CDR3 DNA: TGTGCCACCAGTGAAGCGGGGTTGGAGACCCAGTACTTC; CDR3 protein: CATSEAGLETQYF
CDR3 length: 14; J gene: TRBJ1-2; clone size: few; D gene: -; V gene: TRBV7-2; CDR3 DNA: TGTGCCAGCAGCCGACCCGGGGTTAACTATGGCTACACCTTC; CDR3 protein: CASSRPGVNYGYTF
CDR3 length: 17; J gene: TRBJ2-3; clone size: -; D gene: TRBD1; V gene: TRBV7-3; CDR3 DNA: TGTGCCAGCAGTAAACTTGCCGGGACAGAAAGCACAGATACGCAGTATTTT; CDR3 protein: CASSKLAGTESTDTQYF
CDR3 length: 16; J gene: TRBJ2-1; clone size: few; D gene: TRBD2; V gene: TRBV20-1; CDR3 DNA: TGCAGTGCTAGGGCTCCCGGGACTAGCGGGGGGAATGAGCAGTTCTTC; CDR3 protein: CSARAPGTSGGNEQFF
CDR3 length: 13; J gene: TRBJ2-3; clone size: many; D gene: -; V gene: TRBV7-3; CDR3 DNA: TGTGCCAGCAGCTTAACTGGCACAGATACGCAGTATTTT; CDR3 protein: CASSLTGTDTQYF
CDR3 length: 17; J gene: TRBJ2-2; clone size: -; D gene: -; V gene: TRBV7-3; CDR3 DNA: TGTGCCAGCAGCCCTCGAGGAGGGGGCTGGAACACCGGGGAGCTGTTTTTT; CDR3 protein: CASSPRGGGWNTGELFF
CDR3 length: 8; J gene: TRBJ2-3; clone size: few; D gene: -; V gene: TRBV4-3; CDR3 DNA: TGCGCCAGCGATCCGCAGTATTTT; CDR3 protein: CASDPQYF
CDR3 length: 13; J gene: TRBJ2-3; clone size: -; D gene: -; V gene: TRBV3-1; CDR3 DNA: TGTGCCAGCAGCCCCCAGGCCGCCAATACGCAGTATTTT; CDR3 protein: CASSPQAANTQYF
CDR3 length: 16; J gene: TRBJ2-7; clone size: few; D gene: -; V gene: TRBV4-2; CDR3 DNA: TGTGCCAGCAGCCAAGATTTGAGGGGGAGCTCCTACGAGCAGTACTTC; CDR3 protein: CASSQDLRGSSYEQYF
CDR3 length: 14; J gene: TRBJ2-3; clone size: many; D gene: TRBD2; V gene: TRBV12-3/TRBV12-4; CDR3 DNA: TGTGCCAGCAGTAGCGGGGGGGGACCAGATACGCAGTATTTT; CDR3 protein: CASSSGGGPDTQYF
CDR3 length: 14; J gene: TRBJ1-1; clone size: -; D gene: TRBD1; V gene: TRBV7-2; CDR3 DNA: TGTGCCAGCAGCTTAACGGGGACAGACACTGAAGCTTTCTTT; CDR3 protein: CASSLTGTDTEAFF
CDR3 length: 14; J gene: TRBJ2-1; clone size: few; D gene: -; V gene: TRBV4-2; CDR3 DNA: TGTGCCAGCAGCCAAGGTCAGGGTCGCAATGAGCAGTTCTTC; CDR3 protein: CASSQGQGRNEQFF
CDR3 length: 14; J gene: TRBJ2-5; clone size: few; D gene: TRBD1; V gene: TRBV25-1; CDR3 DNA: TGTGCCAGCAGTGGGCGACAGGGCGGGGAGACCCAGTACTTC; CDR3 protein: CASSGRQGGETQYF
CDR3 length: 13; J gene: TRBJ1-2; clone size: -; D gene: -; V gene: TRBV2; CDR3 DNA: TGTGCCAGCCGATTACCGGGACGGTATGGCTACACCTTC; CDR3 protein: CASRLPGRYGYTF
CDR3 length: 17; J gene: TRBJ2-2; clone size: many; D gene: TRBD2; V gene: TRBV14; CDR3 DNA: TGTGCCAGCAGCCAAGGCCCGCGGGGGAGGCTCACCGGGGAGCTGTTTTTT; CDR3 protein: CASSQGPRGRLTGELFF
CDR3 length: 14; J gene: TRBJ2-5; clone size: few; D gene: TRBD2; V gene: TRBV20-1; CDR3 DNA: TGCAGTGCTAGATTTCTAGCGGTCCAAGAGACCCAGTACTTC; CDR3 protein: CSARFLAVQETQYF
CDR3 length: 17; J gene: TRBJ2-3; clone size: -; D gene: TRBD2; V gene: TRBV2; CDR3 DNA: TGTGCCAGCAGCCTCCCGGGACTAGCGGGGACCCCAGATACGCAGTATTTT; CDR3 protein: CASSLPGLAGTPDTQYF
CDR3 length: 13; J gene: TRBJ2-6; clone size: few; D gene: -; V gene: TRBV6-2/TRBV6-3; CDR3 DNA: TGTGCCAGCAGTTCGCTTGGGGCCAACGTCCTGACTTTC; CDR3 protein: CASSSLGANVLTF
CDR3 length: 15; J gene: TRBJ1-3; clone size: -; D gene: TRBD1; V gene: TRBV3-1; CDR3 DNA: TGTGCCAGCAGCCAGAGGGACAGGCAAGGAAACACCATATATTTT; CDR3 protein: CASSQRDRQGNTIYF
CDR3 length: 15; J gene: TRBJ2-7; clone size: -; D gene: TRBD1; V gene: TRBV3-1; CDR3 DNA: TGTGCCAGCAGCCAAGCCCCGACAGGGGTGTGGGAGCAGTACTTC; CDR3 protein: CASSQAPTGVWEQYF
CDR3 length: 14; J gene: TRBJ2-7; clone size: few; D gene: TRBD1; V gene: TRBV20-1; CDR3 DNA: TGCAGTGCTGACACCGGGACAGGGACCTACGAGCAGTACTTC; CDR3 protein: CSADTGTGTYEQYF
CDR3 length: 18; J gene: TRBJ2-2; clone size: -; D gene: -; V gene: TRBV5-1; CDR3 DNA: TGCGCCAGCAGCTTGGCCCCTTTGGGGCAGGGAGACACCGGGGAGCTGTTTTTT; CDR3 protein: CASSLAPLGQGDTGELFF
CDR3 length: 16; J gene: TRBJ1-4; clone size: -; D gene: TRBD1; V gene: TRBV7-8; CDR3 DNA: TGTGCCAGCAGCTTATATTACAGGGGAGGTCTTGAAAAACTGTTTTTT; CDR3 protein: CASSLYYRGGLEKLFF
CDR3 length: 15; J gene: TRBJ2-2; clone size: few; D gene: -; V gene: TRBV23-1; CDR3 DNA: TGCGCCAGCAGAGTAAAGCACCCGAACACCGGGGAGCTGTTTTTT; CDR3 protein: CASRVKHPNTGELFF
CDR3 length: 21; J gene: TRBJ2-1; clone size: -; D gene: TRBD2; V gene: TRBV7-2; CDR3 DNA: TGTGCCAGCAGCTTAGTAAGGTTGTTCACTAGCGGGGGACGATCCTACAATGAGCAGTTCTTC; CDR3 protein: CASSLVRLFTSGGRSYNEQFF
CDR3 length: 15; J gene: TRBJ2-3; clone size: -; D gene: -; V gene: TRBV6-5; CDR3 DNA: TGTGCCAGCAGTCGCCAGGGGCGAAGCACAGATACGCAGTATTTT; CDR3 protein: CASSRQGRSTDTQYF
CDR3 length: 15; J gene: TRBJ2-2; clone size: few; D gene: -; V gene: TRBV20-1; CDR3 DNA: TGCAGTGCTAGACTCTCAGGGTTGCACACCGGGGAGCTGTTTTTT; CDR3 protein: CSARLSGLHTGELFF
CDR3 length: 15; J gene: TRBJ1-6; clone size: many; D gene: -; V gene: TRBV11-2; CDR3 DNA: TGTGCCAGCAGCATAACAGGGTCATGGGATTCACCCCTCCACTTT; CDR3 protein: CASSITGSWDSPLHF
CDR3 length: 14; J gene: TRBJ2-4; clone size: few; D gene: -; V gene: TRBV11-2; CDR3 DNA: TGTGCCAGCAGCTTAGAGCGACGCGTGCGCATTCAGTACTTC; CDR3 protein: CASSLERRVRIQYF
CDR3 length: 13; J gene: TRBJ2-7; clone size: many; D gene: -; V gene: TRBV7-9; CDR3 DNA: TGTGCCAGCAGCTCCCCTTACCCATACGAGCAGTACTTC; CDR3 protein: CASSSPYPYEQYF
CDR3 length: 12; J gene: TRBJ1-1; clone size: -; D gene: -; V gene: TRBV12-3/TRBV12-4; CDR3 DNA: TGTGCCAGCAGATCCCGGGACGGTGAAGCTTTCTTT; CDR3 protein: CASRSRDGEAFF